This is a list of T cell receptor beta chains from one sample in a study of Ad26.COV2.S vaccination and SARS-CoV-2 variants. Repertoires were generated with immunoSEQ multiplex PCR, while TCRdb's copy carries only in-frame clones and drops some. The table has about 440,000 clones, 90% seen once. Here the sequenced sample was peripheral blood, taken in a trial of Ad26.COV2.S vaccine versus placebo. All receptors derive from a person aged 18-60 years who received the Ad26.COV2.S COVID-19 vaccine or a placebo. Both conserved end residues are trimmed from each CDR3. Fields, in order: V gene, J gene, clone size, CDR3 protein. Clone size is not always given. Where it is, it says once, few, many or a class for expanded clones.

TRBV5-1,TRBJ1-1,-,ASSLGRDTEAF
TRBV6-1,TRBJ1-1,-,ASSEGNTEAF
TRBV9,TRBJ2-5,-,ASSVASGRGETQY
TRBV11-2,TRBJ2-1,-,ASSYGLAYNEQF
TRBV5-1,TRBJ2-5,-,ASSLALGGQETQY
TRBV7-9,TRBJ2-1,-,ASSLRLGSYNEQF
TRBV2,TRBJ1-2,-,ASSETGFAYGYT
TRBV3-1/TRBV3-2,TRBJ2-7,-,ASSQDPRTPVYEQY
TRBV7-2,TRBJ2-5,-,ASSLAGFQETQY
TRBV9,TRBJ2-1,-,ASGAPADNEQF
TRBV19,TRBJ2-1,once,ASSTGGRYNEQF
TRBV7-9,TRBJ1-5,-,ASSSGGAGQPQH
TRBV27,TRBJ2-7,-,ASSPGPELRNEQY
TRBV7-2,TRBJ2-5,-,ASSLEGGAKETQY
TRBV7-9,TRBJ2-4,-,ASSSGPAGGGVAKNIQY
TRBV5-1,TRBJ2-3,-,ASGALSGRTDTQY
TRBV2,TRBJ2-7,-,ASSAGQGPFYEQY
TRBV29-1,TRBJ2-1,-,SVPRGLAGGEQF
TRBV19,TRBJ1-6,-,ASRSTRTGDNSPLH
TRBV7-2,TRBJ2-2,-,ASSLSTRRGTGELF
TRBV7-9,TRBJ2-1,-,ASSFRASDLGEQF
TRBV27,TRBJ1-5,-,ASSFQEGQPQH
TRBV7-3,TRBJ2-1,-,ASSLPGSEQF
TRBV7-9,TRBJ2-7,-,ASRADPLEQY
TRBV6-1,TRBJ2-1,-,ASSEGGQGKF
TRBV5-1,TRBJ2-1,-,ASSLGSGTTLMNEQF
TRBV10-3,TRBJ1-1,-,AVRTSDGTEAF
TRBV7-2,TRBJ2-7,-,ASSLDGPGPYEQY
TRBV28,TRBJ2-7,-,ASTPRQRSYEQY
TRBV27,TRBJ2-3,once,ASTPRLAGYSDTQY
TRBV15,TRBJ1-5,-,ATSRDDRRNNQPQH
TRBV6-1,TRBJ1-5,few,ASSERWSYEGDQPQH
TRBV7-9,TRBJ2-6,-,ASSQPEGSGANVLT
TRBV4-1,TRBJ1-4,-,ASSQEAGTGREKLF
TRBV6-6,TRBJ1-2,-,ASSYETSTGRPGFS
TRBV7-2,TRBJ2-5,-,ASSITQAQY
TRBV6-5,TRBJ2-1,-,ASSRTDRDNEQF
TRBV28,TRBJ1-4,once,ASTSQIGLEKLF
TRBV9,TRBJ2-3,-,ASGFTDTQY
TRBV11-2,TRBJ2-3,-,ASSLRGQGTDTQY
TRBV11-1,TRBJ2-2,-,ASSLDGGTGELF
TRBV7-8,TRBJ2-1,-,ASSLDLGGYNEQF
TRBV6-2/TRBV6-3,TRBJ2-1,-,ASSYNIRHNEQF
TRBV7-2,TRBJ1-1,once,ASSFQVMRTEAF
TRBV7-9,TRBJ1-5,-,ASSLDRVSRDQPQH
TRBV3-1/TRBV3-2,TRBJ1-3,-,ASSQDWGTAGNTIY
TRBV18,TRBJ2-3,-,ASSPTGSTDTQY
TRBV29-1,TRBJ2-1,-,SVQGRAFFNEQF
TRBV15,TRBJ2-4,once,ATSETQADGGNKNIQY
TRBV5-1,TRBJ2-1,-,ASSLKAGGGNEQF
TRBV20-1,TRBJ2-7,-,SARGGAEQY
TRBV7-2,TRBJ2-3,-,ASSLGGAHTDTQY
TRBV24-1,TRBJ1-2,-,ATSDFLGGGYT
TRBV6-1,TRBJ2-7,-,ASSERVGPLFYEQY
TRBV5-4,TRBJ2-5,-,ASSSSRTGRETQY